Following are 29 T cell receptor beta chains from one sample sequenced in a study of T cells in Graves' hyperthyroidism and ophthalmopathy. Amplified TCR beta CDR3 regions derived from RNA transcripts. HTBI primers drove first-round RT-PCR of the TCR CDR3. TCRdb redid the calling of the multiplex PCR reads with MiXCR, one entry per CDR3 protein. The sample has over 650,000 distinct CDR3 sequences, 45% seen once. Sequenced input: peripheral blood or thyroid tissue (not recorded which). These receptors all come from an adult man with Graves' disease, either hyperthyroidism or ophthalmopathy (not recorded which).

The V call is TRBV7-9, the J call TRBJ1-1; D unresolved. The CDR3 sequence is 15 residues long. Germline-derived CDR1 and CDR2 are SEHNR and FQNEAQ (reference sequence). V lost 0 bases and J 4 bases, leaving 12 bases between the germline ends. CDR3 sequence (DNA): TGTGCCAGCAGCTTAGCAGGGCTTGGGCTCACTGAAGCTTTCTTT. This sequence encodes CASSLAGLGLTEAFF.

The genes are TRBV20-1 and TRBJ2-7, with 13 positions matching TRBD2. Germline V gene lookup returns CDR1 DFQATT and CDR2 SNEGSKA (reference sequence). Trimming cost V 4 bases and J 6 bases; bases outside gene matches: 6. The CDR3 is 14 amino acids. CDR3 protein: CSATRTSGRLEQYF. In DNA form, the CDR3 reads TGCAGTGCTACCCGGACTAGCGGGAGACTCGAGCAGTACTTC.

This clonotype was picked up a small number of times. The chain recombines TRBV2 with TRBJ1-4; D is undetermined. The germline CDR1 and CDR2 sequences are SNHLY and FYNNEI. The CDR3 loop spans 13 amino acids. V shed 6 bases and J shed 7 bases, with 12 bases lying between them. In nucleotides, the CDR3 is TGTGCCAGCAGCCAAGGTAGACTTGAAAAACTGTTTTTT. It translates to CASSQGRLEKLFF.

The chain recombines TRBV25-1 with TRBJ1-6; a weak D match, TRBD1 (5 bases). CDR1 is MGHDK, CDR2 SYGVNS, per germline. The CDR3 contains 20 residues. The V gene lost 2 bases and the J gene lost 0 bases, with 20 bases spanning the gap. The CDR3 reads CASSEARGAGFSSYNSPLHF. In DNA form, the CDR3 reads TGTGCCAGCAGTGAAGCGCGAGGGGCAGGCTTCAGCTCCTATAATTCACCCCTCCACTTT. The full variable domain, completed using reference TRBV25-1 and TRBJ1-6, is EADIYQTPRYLVIGTGKKITLECSQTMGHDKMYWYQQDPGMELHLIHYSYGVNSTEKGDLSSESTVSRIRTEHFPLTLESARPSHTSQYLCASSEARGAGFSSYNSPLHFGNGTRLTVT.

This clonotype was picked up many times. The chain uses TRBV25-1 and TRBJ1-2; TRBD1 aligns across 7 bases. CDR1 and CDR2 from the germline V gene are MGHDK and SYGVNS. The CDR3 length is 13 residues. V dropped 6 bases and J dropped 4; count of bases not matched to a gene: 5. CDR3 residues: CASSQGVSYGYTF. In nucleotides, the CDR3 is TGTGCCAGCAGCCAGGGGGTGAGCTATGGCTACACCTTC.

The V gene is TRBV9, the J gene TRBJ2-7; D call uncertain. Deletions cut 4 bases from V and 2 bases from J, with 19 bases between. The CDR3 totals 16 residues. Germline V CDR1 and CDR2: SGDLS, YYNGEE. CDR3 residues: CASSRETGWVTYEQYF. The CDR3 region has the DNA TGTGCCAGCAGCCGAGAGACTGGATGGGTGACCTACGAGCAGTACTTC. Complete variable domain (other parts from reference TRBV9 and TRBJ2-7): DSGVTQTPKHLITATGQRVTLRCSPRSGDLSVYWYQQSLDQGLQFLIQYYNGEERAKGNILERFSAQQFPDLHSELNLSSLELGDSALYFCASSRETGWVTYEQYFGPGTRLTVT.

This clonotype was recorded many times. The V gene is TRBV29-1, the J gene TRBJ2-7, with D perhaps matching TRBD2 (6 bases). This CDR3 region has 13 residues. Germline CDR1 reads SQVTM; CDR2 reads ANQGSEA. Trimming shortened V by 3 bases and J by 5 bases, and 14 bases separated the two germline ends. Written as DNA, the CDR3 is TGCAGCGTTGAGGGGGGAGAAGGTCACGAGCAGTACTTC. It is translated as CSVEGGEGHEQYF.

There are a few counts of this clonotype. CDR3 sequence (DNA): TGTGCCACCTACGGGGGGGCTAGATCAGACTATGGCTACACCTTC. Encoded protein: CATYGGARSDYGYTF. The J gene is TRBJ1-2, the V gene TRBV6-6, with D possibly TRBD1 on 6 matching bases. The germline gives CDR1 MNHNY, CDR2 SVGAGI (reference sequence). V lost 10 bases and J lost 3, with 21 bases in between. This CDR3 contains 15 residues.

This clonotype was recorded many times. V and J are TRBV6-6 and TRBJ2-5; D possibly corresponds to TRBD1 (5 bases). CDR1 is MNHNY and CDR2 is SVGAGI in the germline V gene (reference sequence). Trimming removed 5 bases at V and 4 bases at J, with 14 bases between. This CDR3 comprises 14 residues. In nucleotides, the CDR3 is TGTGCCAGCAGTGAGCTGGCAGGGCGAGAGACCCAGTACTTC. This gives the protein CASSELAGRETQYF.

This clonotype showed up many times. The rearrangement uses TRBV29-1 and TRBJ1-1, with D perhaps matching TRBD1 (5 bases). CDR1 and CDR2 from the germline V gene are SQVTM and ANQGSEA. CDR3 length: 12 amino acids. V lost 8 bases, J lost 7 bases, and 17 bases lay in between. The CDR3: CSHRQGVGEAFF. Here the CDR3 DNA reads TGCAGCCATCGCCAGGGTGTTGGTGAAGCTTTCTTT.

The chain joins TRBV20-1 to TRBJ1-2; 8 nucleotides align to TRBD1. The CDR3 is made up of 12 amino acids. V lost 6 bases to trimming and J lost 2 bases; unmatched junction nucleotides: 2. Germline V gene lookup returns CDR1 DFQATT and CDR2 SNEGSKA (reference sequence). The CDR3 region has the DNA TGCAGTGCAGGGGACAGGAACTATGGCTACACCTTC. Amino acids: CSAGDRNYGYTF.

The CDR3 spells CSVEGDRRSLNTEAFF. CDR3 nucleotide sequence: TGCAGCGTTGAAGGGGACAGGAGGTCTCTGAACACTGAAGCTTTCTTT. J is TRBJ1-1 and V is TRBV29-1; 8 positions match TRBD1. V was pared by 1 base and J by 0 bases, with 7 bases of the junction left unmatched. Germline V lookup: CDR1 SQVTM, CDR2 ANQGSEA. CDR3 length: 16 residues.

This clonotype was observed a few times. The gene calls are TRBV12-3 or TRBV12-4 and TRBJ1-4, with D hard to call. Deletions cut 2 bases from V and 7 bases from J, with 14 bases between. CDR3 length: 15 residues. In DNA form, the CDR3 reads TGTGCCAGCAGTTTATCCGGGTTTGGCAGTGAAAAACTGTTTTTT. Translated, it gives CASSLSGFGSEKLFF.

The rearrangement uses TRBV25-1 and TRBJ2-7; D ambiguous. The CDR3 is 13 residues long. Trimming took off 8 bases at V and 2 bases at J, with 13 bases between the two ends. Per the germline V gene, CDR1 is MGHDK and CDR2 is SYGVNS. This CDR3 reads CASVGRQTYEQYF. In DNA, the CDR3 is TGTGCCAGCGTTGGACGGCAAACCTACGAGCAGTACTTC.

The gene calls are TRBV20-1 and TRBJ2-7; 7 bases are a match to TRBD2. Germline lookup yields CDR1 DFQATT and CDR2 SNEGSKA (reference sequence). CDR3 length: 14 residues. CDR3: CSARGGPLMDEQYF. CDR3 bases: TGCAGCGCGCGGGGAGGGCCCCTTATGGACGAGCAGTACTTC.

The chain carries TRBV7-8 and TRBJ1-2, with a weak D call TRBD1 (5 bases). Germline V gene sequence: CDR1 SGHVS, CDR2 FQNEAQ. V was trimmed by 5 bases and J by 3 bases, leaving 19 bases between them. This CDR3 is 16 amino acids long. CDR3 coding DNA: TGTGCCAGCAGCCATTGGGCCGGGGACCGGCACTATGGCTACACCTTC. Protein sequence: CASSHWAGDRHYGYTF.

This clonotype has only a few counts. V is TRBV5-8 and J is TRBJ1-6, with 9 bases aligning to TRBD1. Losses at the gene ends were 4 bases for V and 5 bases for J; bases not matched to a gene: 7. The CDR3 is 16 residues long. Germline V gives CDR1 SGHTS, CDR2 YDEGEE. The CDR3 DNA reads TGTGCCAGCAGCGCCGGACAGGGGATCCATAATTCACCCCTCCACTTT. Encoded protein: CASSAGQGIHNSPLHF. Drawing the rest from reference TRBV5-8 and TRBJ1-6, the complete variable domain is EAGVTQSPTHLIKTRGQQATLRCSPISGHTSVYWYQQALGLGLQFLLWYDEGEERNRGNFPPRFSGRQFPNYSSELNVNALELEDSALYLCASSAGQGIHNSPLHFGNGTRLTVT.

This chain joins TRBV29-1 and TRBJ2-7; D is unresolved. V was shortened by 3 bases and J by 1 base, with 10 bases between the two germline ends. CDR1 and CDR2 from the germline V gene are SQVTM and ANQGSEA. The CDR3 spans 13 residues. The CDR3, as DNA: TGCAGCGTTGAGTTAGTGGGTTCCTACGAGCAGTACTTC. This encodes CSVELVGSYEQYF.

The CDR3 protein is CASSLEDSLLSYEQYF. CDR3 nucleotide sequence: TGTGCCAGCAGCTTAGAAGACAGCCTACTATCCTACGAGCAGTACTTC. J is TRBJ2-7 and V is TRBV7-6, with a weak D call TRBD1 (5 bases). This CDR3 has 16 residues. Per the germline V gene, CDR1 is SGHVS and CDR2 is FNYEAQ. V lost 1 base to trimming and J lost 1 base, with 14 bases between them.

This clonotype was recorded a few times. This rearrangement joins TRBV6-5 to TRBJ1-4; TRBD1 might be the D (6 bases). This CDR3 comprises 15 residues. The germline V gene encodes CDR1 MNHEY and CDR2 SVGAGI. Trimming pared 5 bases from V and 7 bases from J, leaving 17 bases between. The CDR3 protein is CASSPGPGGVEKLFF. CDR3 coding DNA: TGTGCCAGCAGTCCCGGCCCGGGGGGCGTTGAAAAACTGTTTTTT.

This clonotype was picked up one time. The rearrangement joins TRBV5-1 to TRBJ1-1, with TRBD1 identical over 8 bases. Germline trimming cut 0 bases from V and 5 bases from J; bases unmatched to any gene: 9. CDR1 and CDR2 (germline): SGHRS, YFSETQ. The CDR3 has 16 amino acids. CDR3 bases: TGCGCCAGCAGCTTGGAGGCAGGGGGCGCGAGGACTGAAGCTTTCTTT. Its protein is CASSLEAGGARTEAFF.

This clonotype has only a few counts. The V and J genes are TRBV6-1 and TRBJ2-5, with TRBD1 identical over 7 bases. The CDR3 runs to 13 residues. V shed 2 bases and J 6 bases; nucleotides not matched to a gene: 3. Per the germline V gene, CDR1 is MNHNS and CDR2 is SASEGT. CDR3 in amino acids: CASSESDRKTQYF. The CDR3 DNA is TGTGCCAGCAGTGAATCGGACAGGAAGACCCAGTACTTC.

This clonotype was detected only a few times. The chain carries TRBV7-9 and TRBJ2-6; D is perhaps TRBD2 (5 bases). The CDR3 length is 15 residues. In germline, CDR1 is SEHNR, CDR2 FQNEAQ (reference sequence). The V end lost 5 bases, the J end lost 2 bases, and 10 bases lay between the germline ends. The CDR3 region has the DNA TGTGCCAGCAGCGTGCGGGTGACTGGGGCCAACGTCCTGACTTTC. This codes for CASSVRVTGANVLTF.

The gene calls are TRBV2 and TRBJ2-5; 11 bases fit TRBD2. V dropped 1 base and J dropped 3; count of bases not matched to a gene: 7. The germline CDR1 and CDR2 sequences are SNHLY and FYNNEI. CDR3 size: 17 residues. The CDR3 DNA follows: TGTGCCAGCAGTGAAGGGGCTAGCGGGGGGTGGGAAGAGACCCAGTACTTC. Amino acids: CASSEGASGGWEETQYF.

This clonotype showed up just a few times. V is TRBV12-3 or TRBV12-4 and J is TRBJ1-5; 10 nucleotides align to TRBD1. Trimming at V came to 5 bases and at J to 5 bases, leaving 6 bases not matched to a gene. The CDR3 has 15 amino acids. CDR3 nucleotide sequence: TGTGCCAGCAGTGAGGGACAGGGGCGTCATCAGCCCCAGCATTTT. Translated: CASSEGQGRHQPQHF.

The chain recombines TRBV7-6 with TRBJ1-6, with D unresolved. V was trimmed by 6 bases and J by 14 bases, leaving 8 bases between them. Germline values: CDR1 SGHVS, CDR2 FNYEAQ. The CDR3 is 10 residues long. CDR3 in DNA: TGTGCCAGCAGTTTCCTGACCCTCCACTTT. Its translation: CASSFLTLHF.

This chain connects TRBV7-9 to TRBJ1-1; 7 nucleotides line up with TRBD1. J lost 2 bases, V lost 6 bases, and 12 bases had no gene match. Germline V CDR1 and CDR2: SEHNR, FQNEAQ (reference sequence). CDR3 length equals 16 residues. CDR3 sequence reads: CASSSHPGQFNTEAFF. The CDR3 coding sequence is TGTGCCAGCAGTTCACACCCGGGACAGTTCAACACTGAAGCTTTCTTT.

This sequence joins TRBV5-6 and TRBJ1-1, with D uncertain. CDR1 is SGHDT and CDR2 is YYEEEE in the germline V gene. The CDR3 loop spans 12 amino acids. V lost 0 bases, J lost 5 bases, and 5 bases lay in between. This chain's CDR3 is CASSLALTEAFF. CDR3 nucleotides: TGTGCCAGCAGCTTGGCGCTGACTGAAGCTTTCTTT. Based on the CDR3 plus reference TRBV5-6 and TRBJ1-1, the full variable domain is DAGVTQSPTHLIKTRGQQVTLRCSPKSGHDTVSWYQQALGQGPQFIFQYYEEEERQRGNFPDRFSGHQFPNYSSELNVNALLLGDSALYLCASSLALTEAFFGQGTRLTVV.

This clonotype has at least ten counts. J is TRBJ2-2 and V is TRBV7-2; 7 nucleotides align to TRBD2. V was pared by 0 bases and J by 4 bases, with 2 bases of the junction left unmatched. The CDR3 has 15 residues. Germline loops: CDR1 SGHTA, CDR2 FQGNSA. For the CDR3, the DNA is TGTGCCAGCAGCTTAGCAGGGAGGGGCACCGGGGAGCTGTTTTTT. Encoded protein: CASSLAGRGTGELFF.